Sequencing of this TCR beta chain was carried out in a study of response to subunit inactivated influenza vaccine. Germline lookup yields CDR1 SGHAT and CDR2 FQNNGV. CDR3 length: 12 residues. V lost 5 bases to trimming and J lost 5 bases, with 7 bases between them. TCRdb re-analysed the RT-PCR reads in MiXCR, keeping a single row per CDR3 protein. The sample consists of 550,000 to 650,000 distinct CDR3 sequences, 10% to 15% of them appearing once. Study-level findings and limits: Each seasonal influenza vaccination, the authors suggested, recruits few new T cells.

Only a few counts were recorded for this clonotype. No antigen is known for it. This chain joins TRBV11-2 and TRBJ2-1; D is perhaps TRBD1 (6 bases). This TCR was recovered from a man aged 45-65 years who received an inactivated influenza vaccine. The input for sequencing was PBMCs from blood, taken on the day of vaccination. CDR3 in amino acids: CASSGQHNEQFF. In nucleotides, the CDR3 is TGTGCCAGCAGCGGACAGCACAATGAGCAGTTCTTC.